These T cell receptor beta chains were read from a single sample in a study of T cell changes during pregnancy in multiple sclerosis. Repertoires were generated with immunoSEQ multiplex PCR, while TCRdb's copy carries only in-frame clones and drops some. The sample consists of about 48,000 clones, 88% of them appearing once. Sequenced here: CD4+ T cells from peripheral blood mononuclear cells, sampled in the second trimester of pregnancy. The receptors derive from a female donor with multiple sclerosis, enrolled in a pregnancy study. CDR3s leave out the opening cysteine and the closing phenylalanine or tryptophan. Each record gives: V gene, J gene, CDR3 protein.

TRBV28	TRBJ1-1	ASSLARVTEAF
TRBV21-1	TRBJ2-7	ASIKQGVVPYEQY
TRBV29-1	TRBJ1-1	SVEIQGRGAF
TRBV5-4	TRBJ1-6	ASSRGQSVNSPLH
TRBV4-1	TRBJ2-7	ASSHYDRSYEQY
TRBV2	TRBJ2-3	ASSPQDTQY
TRBV6-6	TRBJ2-3	ASSYLGGGVTDTQY
TRBV28	TRBJ1-2	ASSGGHGYT
TRBV5-1	TRBJ1-5	ASSPDGGSNQPQH
TRBV5-1	TRBJ2-3	ASSLAGTPKLTDTQY
TRBV10-1	TRBJ1-1	ASSHQTGTEAF
TRBV5-6	TRBJ1-3	ASSLQYSGNTIY
TRBV28	TRBJ1-5	ASRSSGSNQPQH
TRBV5-5	TRBJ2-2	ASSRGTSGYTGELF
TRBV18	TRBJ2-6	ASSPTGSGANVLT
TRBV5-1	TRBJ2-1	ASSGLAGVGSYNEQF
TRBV5-8	TRBJ2-5	ASSLQEGETQY
TRBV5-6	TRBJ2-3	ASSSGGGSTDTQY
TRBV7-6	TRBJ2-3	ASKVSASGNTDTQY
TRBV28	TRBJ1-5	ASSLAGASSYSNQPQH
TRBV28	TRBJ2-7	ASSLGGYEQY
TRBV5-6	TRBJ2-7	ASSLDRGLPYEQY
TRBV19	TRBJ2-5	ASTTAGGWETQY
TRBV10-3	TRBJ2-7	AISQLLAGGPDEQY
TRBV15	-	ATSQDRGRTYEQY
TRBV6-5	TRBJ2-1	ASSRWTSGGKEAF
TRBV7-2	TRBJ2-6	ASSRRGAQGTAGANVLT